Reported below is one TCR beta chain. As yet, its antigen is unknown. Some clones are missing from TCRdb's copy, which holds only in-frame ones; the method was immunoSEQ multiplex PCR. The profile shows 150,000 to 170,000 clones, around 90% of them singletons. This sample was taken from a study of T cell responses to AZD1222 COVID-19 vaccine. General study findings and limits: At baseline, seropositivity was found in only 5 to 7 AZD1222 recipients. Repertoire sampling happened only post peak T cell response.

The germline V gene encodes CDR1 SGHTA and CDR2 FQGNSA. The CDR3 has 20 residues. Between the trimmed V and J ends, which lost 0 bases and 1 base, there was a span of 22 bases. The TCR originated in an adult in good health. Specimen: peripheral blood, collected on day 0 of AZD1222 vaccination. The V gene is TRBV7-2, the J gene TRBJ2-4; D perhaps matches TRBD2 (6 bases). CDR3 bases: TGTGCCAGCAGCTTAGCATTGGAGGCGGGGACCCGGGTGGCCAAAAACATTCAGTACTTC. Protein: CASSLALEAGTRVAKNIQYF. Complete variable domain (other parts from reference TRBV7-2 and TRBJ2-4): GAGVSQSPSNKVTEKGKDVELRCDPISGHTALYWYRQSLGQGLEFLIYFQGNSAPDKSGLPSDRFSAERTGGSVSTLTIQRTQQEDSAVYLCASSLALEAGTRVAKNIQYFGAGTRLSVL.